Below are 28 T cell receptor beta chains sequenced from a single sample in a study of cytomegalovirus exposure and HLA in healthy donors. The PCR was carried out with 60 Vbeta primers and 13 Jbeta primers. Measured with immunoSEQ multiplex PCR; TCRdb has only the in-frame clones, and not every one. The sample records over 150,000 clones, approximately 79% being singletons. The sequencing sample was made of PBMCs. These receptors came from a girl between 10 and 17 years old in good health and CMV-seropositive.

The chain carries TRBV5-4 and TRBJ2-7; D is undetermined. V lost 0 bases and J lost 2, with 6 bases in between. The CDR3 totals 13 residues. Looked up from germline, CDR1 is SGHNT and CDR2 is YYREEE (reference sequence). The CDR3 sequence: CASSLGNTYEQYF. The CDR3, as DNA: TGTGCCAGCAGCTTGGGAAACACCTACGAGCAGTACTTC. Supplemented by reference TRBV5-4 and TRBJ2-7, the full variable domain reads ETGVTQSPTHLIKTRGQQVTLRCSSQSGHNTVSWYQQALGQGPQFIFQYYREEENGRGNFPPRFSGLQFPNYSSELNVNALELDDSALYLCASSLGNTYEQYFGPGTRLTVT.

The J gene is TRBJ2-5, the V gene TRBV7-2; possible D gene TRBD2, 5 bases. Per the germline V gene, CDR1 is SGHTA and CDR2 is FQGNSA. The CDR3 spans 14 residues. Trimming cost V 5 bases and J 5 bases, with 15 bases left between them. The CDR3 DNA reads TGTGCCAGCAGCAAGCGAGGCGGGCTCGAGACCCAGTACTTC. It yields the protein CASSKRGGLETQYF.

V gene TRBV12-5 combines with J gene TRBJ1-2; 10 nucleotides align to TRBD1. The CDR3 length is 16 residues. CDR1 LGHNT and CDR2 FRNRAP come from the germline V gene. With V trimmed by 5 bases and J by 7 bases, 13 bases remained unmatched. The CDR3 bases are TGTGCTAGTGGTCCGACCTGGGACAGGGGCGTCTTTGGCTACACCTTC. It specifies CASGPTWDRGVFGYTF. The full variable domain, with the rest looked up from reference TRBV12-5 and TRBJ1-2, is DARVTQTPRHKVTEMGQEVTMRCQPILGHNTVFWYRQTMMQGLELLAYFRNRAPLDDSGMPKDRFSAEMPDATLATLKIQPSEPRDSAVYFCASGPTWDRGVFGYTFGSGTRLTVV.

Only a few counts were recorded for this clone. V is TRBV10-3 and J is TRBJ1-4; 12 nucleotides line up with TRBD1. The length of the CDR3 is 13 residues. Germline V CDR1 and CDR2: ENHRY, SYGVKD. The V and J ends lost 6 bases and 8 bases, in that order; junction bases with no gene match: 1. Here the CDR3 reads CAIRGQGAEKLFF. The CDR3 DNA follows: TGTGCCATCAGGGGACAGGGGGCCGAAAAACTGTTTTTT.

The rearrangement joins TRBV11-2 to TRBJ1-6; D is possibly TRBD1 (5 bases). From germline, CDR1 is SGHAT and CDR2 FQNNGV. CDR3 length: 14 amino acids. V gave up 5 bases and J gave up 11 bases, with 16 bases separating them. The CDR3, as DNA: TGTGCCAGCAGCCCCGGCCCCAGGGATCCACCCCTCCACTTT. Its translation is CASSPGPRDPPLHF.

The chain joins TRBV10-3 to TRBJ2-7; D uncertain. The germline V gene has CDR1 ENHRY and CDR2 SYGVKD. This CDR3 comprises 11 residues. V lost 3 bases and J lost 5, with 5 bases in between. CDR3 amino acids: CAISDRDEQYF. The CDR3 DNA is TGTGCCATCAGTGATCGTGACGAGCAGTACTTC.

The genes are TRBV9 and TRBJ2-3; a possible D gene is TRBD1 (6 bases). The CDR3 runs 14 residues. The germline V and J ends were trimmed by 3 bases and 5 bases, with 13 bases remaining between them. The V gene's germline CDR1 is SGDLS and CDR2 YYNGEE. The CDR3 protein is CASSANPTGDTQYF. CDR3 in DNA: TGTGCCAGCAGCGCGAATCCGACAGGAGATACGCAGTATTTT.

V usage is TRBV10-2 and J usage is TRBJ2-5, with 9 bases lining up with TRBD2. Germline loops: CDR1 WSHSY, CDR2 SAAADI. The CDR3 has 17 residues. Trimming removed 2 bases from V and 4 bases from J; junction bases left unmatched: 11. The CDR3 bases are TGCGCCAGCAGTGAGACCCTTCTGGCGGGGGGGAGAGAGACCCAGTACTTC. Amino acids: CASSETLLAGGRETQYF.

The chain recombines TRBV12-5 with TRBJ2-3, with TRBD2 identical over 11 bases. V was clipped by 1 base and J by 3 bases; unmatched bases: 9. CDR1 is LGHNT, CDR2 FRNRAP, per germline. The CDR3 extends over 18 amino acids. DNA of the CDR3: TGTGCTAGTGGTTTGGGTAGCGGGGGGGCAAGGTGGACAGATACGCAGTATTTT. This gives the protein CASGLGSGGARWTDTQYF.

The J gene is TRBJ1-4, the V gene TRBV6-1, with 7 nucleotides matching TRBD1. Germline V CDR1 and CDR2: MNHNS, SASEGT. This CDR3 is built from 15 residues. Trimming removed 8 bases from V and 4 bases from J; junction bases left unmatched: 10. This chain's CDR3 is CASRDRFGSNEKLFF. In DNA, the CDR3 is TGTGCCAGCCGGGACAGATTCGGCAGTAATGAAAAACTGTTTTTT.

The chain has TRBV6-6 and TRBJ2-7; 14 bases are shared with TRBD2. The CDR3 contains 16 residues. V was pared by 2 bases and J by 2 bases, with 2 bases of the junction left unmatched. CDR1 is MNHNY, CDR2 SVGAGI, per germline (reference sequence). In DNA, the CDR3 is TGTGCCAGCAGTTACCCGACTAGCGGGGGGGCCTACGAGCAGTACTTC. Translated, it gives CASSYPTSGGAYEQYF.

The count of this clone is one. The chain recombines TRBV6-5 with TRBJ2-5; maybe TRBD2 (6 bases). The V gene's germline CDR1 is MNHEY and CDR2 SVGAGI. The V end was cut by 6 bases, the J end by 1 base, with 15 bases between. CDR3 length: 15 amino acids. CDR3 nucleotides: TGTGCCAGCAGGATCCCCCGGACTACCCAAGAGACCCAGTACTTC. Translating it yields CASRIPRTTQETQYF.

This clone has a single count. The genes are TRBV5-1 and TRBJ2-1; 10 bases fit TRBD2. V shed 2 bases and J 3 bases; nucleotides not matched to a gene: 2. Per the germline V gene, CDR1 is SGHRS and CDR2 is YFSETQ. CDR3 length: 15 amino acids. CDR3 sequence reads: CASSLLAGNYNEQFF. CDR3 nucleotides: TGCGCCAGCAGCTTACTAGCGGGGAACTACAATGAGCAGTTCTTC.

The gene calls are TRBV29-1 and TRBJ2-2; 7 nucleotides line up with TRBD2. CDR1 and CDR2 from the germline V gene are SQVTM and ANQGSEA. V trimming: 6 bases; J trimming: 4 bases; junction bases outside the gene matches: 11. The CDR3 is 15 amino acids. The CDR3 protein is CSVAWGGASTGELFF. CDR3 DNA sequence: TGCAGCGTCGCCTGGGGAGGGGCGAGCACCGGGGAGCTGTTTTTT.

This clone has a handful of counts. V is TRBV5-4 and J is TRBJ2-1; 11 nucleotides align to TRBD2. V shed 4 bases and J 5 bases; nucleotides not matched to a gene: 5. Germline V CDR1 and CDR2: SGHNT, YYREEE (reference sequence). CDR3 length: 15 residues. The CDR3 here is CASSPGTSGNNEQFF. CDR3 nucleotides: TGTGCCAGCAGCCCCGGGACTAGCGGAAACAATGAGCAGTTCTTC.

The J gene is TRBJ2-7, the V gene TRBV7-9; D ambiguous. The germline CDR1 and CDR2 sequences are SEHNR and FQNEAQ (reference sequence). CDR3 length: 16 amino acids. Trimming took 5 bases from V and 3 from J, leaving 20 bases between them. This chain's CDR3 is CASSATVATPDYEQYF. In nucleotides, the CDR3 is TGTGCCAGCAGCGCAACCGTCGCGACTCCTGACTACGAGCAGTACTTC.

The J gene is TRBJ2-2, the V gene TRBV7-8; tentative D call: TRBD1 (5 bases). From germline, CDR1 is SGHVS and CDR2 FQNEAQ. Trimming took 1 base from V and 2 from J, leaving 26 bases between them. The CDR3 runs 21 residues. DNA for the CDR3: TGTGCCAGCAGCTTAGTTACTACCCCCCCGGGCAGGGAAGATAACACCGGGGAGCTGTTTTTT. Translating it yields CASSLVTTPPGREDNTGELFF.

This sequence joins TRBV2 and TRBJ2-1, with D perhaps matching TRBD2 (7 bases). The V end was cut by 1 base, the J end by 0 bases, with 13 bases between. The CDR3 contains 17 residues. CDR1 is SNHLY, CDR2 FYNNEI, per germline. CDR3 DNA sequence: TGTGCCAGCAGTGAAGGGGGGGGCATAAGCTCCTACAATGAGCAGTTCTTC. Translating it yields CASSEGGGISSYNEQFF.

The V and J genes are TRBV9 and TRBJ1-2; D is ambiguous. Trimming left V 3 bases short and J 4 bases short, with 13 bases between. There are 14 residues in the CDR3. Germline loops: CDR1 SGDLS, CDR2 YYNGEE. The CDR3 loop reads CASSAGNSLYGYTF. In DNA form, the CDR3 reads TGTGCCAGCAGCGCTGGTAATAGTCTCTATGGCTACACCTTC.

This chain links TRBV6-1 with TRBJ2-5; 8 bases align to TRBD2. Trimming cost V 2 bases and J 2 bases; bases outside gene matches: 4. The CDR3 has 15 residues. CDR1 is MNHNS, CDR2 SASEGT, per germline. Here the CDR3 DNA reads TGTGCCAGCAGTGAATTCCGGGGGGGACAAGAGACCCAGTACTTC. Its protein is CASSEFRGGQETQYF.

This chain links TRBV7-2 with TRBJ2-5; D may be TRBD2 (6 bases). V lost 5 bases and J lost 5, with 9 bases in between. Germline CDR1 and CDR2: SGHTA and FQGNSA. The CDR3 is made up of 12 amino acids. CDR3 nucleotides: TGTGCCAGCAGCCAGGGAGGTGAGACCCAGTACTTC. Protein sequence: CASSQGGETQYF.

The CDR3 nucleotides read TGTGCCAGTAGTCTGGGGGCGACCTATGGCTACACCTTC. It specifies CASSLGATYGYTF. This sequence joins TRBV19 and TRBJ1-2; D perhaps matches TRBD1 (6 bases). V lost 5 bases and J 4 bases, leaving 11 bases between the germline ends. CDR1 LNHDA and CDR2 SQIVND come from the germline V gene (reference sequence). CDR3 length equals 13 residues.

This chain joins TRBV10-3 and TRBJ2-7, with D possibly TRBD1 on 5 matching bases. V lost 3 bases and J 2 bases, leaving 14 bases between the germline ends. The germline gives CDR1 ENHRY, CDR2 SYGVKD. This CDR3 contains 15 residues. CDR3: CAISESETAAYEQYF. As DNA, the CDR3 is TGTGCCATCAGTGAATCTGAGACAGCCGCCTACGAGCAGTACTTC.

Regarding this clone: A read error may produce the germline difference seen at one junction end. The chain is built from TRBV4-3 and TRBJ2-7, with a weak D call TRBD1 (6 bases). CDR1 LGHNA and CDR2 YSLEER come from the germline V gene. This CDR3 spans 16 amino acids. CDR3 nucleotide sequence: TGCGCCGGCAGCCAAGGTTCAGGGGCTTATCCGTACGAGCAGTACTTC. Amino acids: CAGSQGSGAYPYEQYF.

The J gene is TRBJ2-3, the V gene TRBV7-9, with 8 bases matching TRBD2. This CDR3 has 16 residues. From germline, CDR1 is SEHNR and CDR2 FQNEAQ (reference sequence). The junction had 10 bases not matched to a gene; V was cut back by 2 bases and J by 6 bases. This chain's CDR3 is CASSLRPSGFSDTQYF. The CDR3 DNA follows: TGTGCCAGCAGCTTACGTCCTAGCGGGTTTTCGGATACGCAGTATTTT.

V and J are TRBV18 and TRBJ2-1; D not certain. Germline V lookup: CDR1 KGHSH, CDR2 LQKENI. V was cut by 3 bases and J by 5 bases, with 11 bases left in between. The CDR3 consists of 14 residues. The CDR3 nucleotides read TGTGCCAGCTCACCCACCGGGTCGAACAATGAGCAGTTCTTC. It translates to CASSPTGSNNEQFF.

The CDR3 DNA reads TGTGCCAGCAGCCCCGGGACAGGGTCTCAGCCCCAGCATTTT. Its translation is CASSPGTGSQPQHF. This sequence joins TRBV7-2 and TRBJ1-5; 9 bases are shared with TRBD1. V lost 5 bases, J lost 6 bases, and 5 bases stayed unmatched. Germline V gives CDR1 SGHTA, CDR2 FQGNSA. The CDR3 has 14 amino acids.

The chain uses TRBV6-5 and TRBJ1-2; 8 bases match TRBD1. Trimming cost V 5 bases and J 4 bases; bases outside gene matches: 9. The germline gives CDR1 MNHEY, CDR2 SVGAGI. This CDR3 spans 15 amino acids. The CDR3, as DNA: TGTGCCAGCAGTATAGGGCTCGACAGGGGCTATGGCTACACCTTC. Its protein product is CASSIGLDRGYGYTF.